This T cell receptor beta chain was profiled in a study of Graves' ophthalmopathy and Graves' hyperthyroidism. Study observations and caveats: A 13-signature model separated ophthalmopathy from stable hyperthyroidism, 85% to 90% sensitivity, 80% to 83% specificity.

From germline, CDR1 is MNHEY and CDR2 SMNVEV (reference sequence). With 6 bases removed from V and 0 bases from J, the gap between germline ends came to 11 bases. The CDR3 consists of 14 residues. Amplified TCR beta CDR3 regions were obtained using RNA transcripts as template. In the first round, RT-PCR was carried out with HTBI primers, and a multiplex PCR formed the second round. TCRdb itself ran the multiplex PCR reads through MiXCR, one entry per CDR3 protein. The sample has about 480,000 distinct CDR3 sequences; around an eighth are singletons. A word on this clonotype: Antigen unknown.

Pregnancy or lactation, uncontrolled infections and other autoimmune diseases were grounds for excluding patients. Isolation of PBMCs was performed using 9 to 10 ml of fresh peripheral blood. The rearrangement links TRBV27 to TRBJ2-5; maybe TRBD2 (6 bases). This clonotype was sampled from a woman under 40 with Graves' ophthalmopathy. Input material: blood. This chain's CDR3 is CASRRTNYQETQYF. The CDR3 DNA follows: TGTGCCAGCAGACGGACTAATTACCAAGAGACCCAGTACTTC.